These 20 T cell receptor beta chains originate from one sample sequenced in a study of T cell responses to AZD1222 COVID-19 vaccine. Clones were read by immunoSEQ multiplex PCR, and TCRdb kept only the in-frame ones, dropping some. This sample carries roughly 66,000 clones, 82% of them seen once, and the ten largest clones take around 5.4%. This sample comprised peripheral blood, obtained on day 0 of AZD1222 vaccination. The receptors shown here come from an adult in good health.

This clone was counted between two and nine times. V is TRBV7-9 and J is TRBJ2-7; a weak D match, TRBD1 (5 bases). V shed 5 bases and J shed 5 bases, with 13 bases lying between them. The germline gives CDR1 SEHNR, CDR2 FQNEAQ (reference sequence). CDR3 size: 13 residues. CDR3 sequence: CASSPRAGHEQYF. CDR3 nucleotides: TGTGCCAGCAGCCCCAGGGCAGGACACGAGCAGTACTTC.

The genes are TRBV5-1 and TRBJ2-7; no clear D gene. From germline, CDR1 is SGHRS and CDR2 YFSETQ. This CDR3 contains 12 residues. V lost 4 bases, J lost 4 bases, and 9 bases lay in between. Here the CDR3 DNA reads TGCGCCAGCAGCACGGGTTGGTACGAGCAGTACTTC. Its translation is CASSTGWYEQYF.

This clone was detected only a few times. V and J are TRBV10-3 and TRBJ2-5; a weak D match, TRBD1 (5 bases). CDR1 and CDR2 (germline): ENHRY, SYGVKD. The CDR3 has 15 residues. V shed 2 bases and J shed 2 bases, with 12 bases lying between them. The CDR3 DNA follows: TGTGCCATCAGTGAGCCGACAGTTTATCAAGAGACCCAGTACTTC. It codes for CAISEPTVYQETQYF.

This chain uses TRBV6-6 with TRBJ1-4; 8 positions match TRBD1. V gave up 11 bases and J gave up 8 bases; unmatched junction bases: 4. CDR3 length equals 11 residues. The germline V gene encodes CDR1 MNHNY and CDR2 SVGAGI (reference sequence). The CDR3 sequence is CAAGQGEKLFF. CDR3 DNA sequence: TGTGCCGCAGGACAGGGAGAAAAACTGTTTTTT.

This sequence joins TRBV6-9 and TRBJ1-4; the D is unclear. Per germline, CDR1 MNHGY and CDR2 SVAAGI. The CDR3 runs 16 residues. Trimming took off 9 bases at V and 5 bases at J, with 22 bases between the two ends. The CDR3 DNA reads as TGTGCCAGACTTTTGGTCGGGCTCAACGACAATGAAAAACTGTTTTTT. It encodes CARLLVGLNDNEKLFF.

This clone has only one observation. CDR3 amino acids: CASMGGYEQYF. The CDR3 DNA sequence: TGTGCCAGCATGGGGGGCTACGAGCAGTACTTC. This chain connects TRBV12-3 or TRBV12-4 to TRBJ2-7; a weak D match, TRBD2 (6 bases). Trimming took 7 bases from V and 3 from J, leaving 7 bases between them. The CDR3 totals 11 residues.

The CDR3 DNA reads TGTGCCAGCAGGATGGGGGCAGCTAACTATGGCTACACCTTC. Translating gives CASRMGAANYGYTF. The chain employs TRBV6-5 and TRBJ1-2, with D possibly matching TRBD1 (6 bases). This CDR3 contains 14 residues. V dropped 6 bases and J dropped 0 bases, with 11 bases sitting between them. Germline CDR1 reads MNHEY; CDR2 reads SVGAGI.

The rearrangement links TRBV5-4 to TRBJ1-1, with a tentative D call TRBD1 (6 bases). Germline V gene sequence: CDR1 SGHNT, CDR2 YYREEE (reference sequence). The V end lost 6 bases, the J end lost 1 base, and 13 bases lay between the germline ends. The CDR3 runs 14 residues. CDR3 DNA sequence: TGTGCCAGCACTGCCGGGACAAAGAACACTGAAGCTTTCTTT. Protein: CASTAGTKNTEAFF.

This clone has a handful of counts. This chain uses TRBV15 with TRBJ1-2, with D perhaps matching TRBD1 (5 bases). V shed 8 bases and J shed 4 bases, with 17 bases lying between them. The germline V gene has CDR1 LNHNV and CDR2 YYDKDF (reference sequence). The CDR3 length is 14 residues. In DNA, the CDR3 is TGTGCCACCCGGCCTGGGGGGGACCTCTATGGCTACACCTTC. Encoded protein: CATRPGGDLYGYTF.

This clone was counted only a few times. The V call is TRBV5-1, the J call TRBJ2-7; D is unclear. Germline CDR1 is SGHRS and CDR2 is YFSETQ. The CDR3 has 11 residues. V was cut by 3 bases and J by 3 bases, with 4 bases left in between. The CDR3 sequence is CASSSGYEQYF. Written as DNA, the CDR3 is TGCGCCAGCAGCTCGGGCTACGAGCAGTACTTC.

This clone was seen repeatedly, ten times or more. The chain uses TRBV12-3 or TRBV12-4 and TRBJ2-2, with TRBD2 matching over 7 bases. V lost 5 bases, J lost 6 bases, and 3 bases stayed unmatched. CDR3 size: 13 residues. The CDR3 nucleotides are TGTGCCAGCAGTCTGAGCGGGGCCGGGGAGCTGTTTTTT. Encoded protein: CASSLSGAGELFF.

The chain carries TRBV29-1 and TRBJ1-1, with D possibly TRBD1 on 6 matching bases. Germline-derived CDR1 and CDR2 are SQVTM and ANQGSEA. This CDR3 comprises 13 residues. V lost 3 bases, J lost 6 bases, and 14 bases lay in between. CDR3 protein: CSVEGGGIAEAFF. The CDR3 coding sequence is TGCAGCGTTGAGGGAGGGGGTATCGCTGAAGCTTTCTTT.

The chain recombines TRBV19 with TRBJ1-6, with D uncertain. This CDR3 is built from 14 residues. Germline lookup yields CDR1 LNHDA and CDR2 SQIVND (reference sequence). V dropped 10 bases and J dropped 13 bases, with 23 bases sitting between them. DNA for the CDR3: TGTGCCACTGCAGGACCTAACGAGGCGCGTCCCCTCCACTTT. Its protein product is CATAGPNEARPLHF.

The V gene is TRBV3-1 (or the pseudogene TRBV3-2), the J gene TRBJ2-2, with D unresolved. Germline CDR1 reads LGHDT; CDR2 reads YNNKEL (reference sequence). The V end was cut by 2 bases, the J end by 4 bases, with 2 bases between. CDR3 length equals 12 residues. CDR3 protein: CASSQSTGELFF. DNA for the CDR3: TGTGCCAGCAGCCAATCCACCGGGGAGCTGTTTTTT.

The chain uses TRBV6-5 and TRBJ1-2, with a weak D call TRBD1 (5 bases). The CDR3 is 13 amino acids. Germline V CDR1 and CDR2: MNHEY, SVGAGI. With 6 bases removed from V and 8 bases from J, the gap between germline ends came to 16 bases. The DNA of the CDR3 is TGTGCCAGCAGCCGGGACTACGGCCGAGGCTACACCTTC. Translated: CASSRDYGRGYTF.

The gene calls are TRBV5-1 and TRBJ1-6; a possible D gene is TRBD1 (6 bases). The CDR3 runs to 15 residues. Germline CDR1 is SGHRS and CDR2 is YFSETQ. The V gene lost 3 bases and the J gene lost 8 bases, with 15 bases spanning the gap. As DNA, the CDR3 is TGCGCCAGCAGCTCGCAAGGACAGCGGGATTCACCCCTCCACTTT. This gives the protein CASSSQGQRDSPLHF.

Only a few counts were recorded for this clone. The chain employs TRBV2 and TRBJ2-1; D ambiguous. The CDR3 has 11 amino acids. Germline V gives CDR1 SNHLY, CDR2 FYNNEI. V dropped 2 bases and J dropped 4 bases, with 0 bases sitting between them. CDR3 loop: CASSEYNEQFF. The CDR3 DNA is TGTGCCAGCAGTGAATACAATGAGCAGTTCTTC. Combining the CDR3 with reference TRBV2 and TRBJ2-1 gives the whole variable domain EPEVTQTPSHQVTQMGQEVILRCVPISNHLYFYWYRQILGQKVEFLVSFYNNEISEKSEIFDDQFSVERPDGSNFTLKIRSTKLEDSAMYFCASSEYNEQFFGPGTRLTVL.

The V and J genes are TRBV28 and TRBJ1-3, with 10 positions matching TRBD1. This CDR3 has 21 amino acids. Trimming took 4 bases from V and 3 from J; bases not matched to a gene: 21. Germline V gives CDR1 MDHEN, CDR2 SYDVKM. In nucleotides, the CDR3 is TGTGCCAGCAGTTCGACATCCCTTCACTCGAACCGGGACAGGGGTGGAAACACCATATATTTT. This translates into CASSSTSLHSNRDRGGNTIYF.

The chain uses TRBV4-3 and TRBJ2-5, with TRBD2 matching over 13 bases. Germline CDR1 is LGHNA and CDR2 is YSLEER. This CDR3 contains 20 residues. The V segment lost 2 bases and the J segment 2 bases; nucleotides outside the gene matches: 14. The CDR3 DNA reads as TGCGCCAGCAGCCAACAGACTAGCGGGGGGCCTTACACCAAACAAGAGACCCAGTACTTC. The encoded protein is CASSQQTSGGPYTKQETQYF.

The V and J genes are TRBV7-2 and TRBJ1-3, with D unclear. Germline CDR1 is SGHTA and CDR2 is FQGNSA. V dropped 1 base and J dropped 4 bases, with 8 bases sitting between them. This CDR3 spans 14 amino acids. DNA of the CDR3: TGTGCCAGCAGCTTAGTAGACCAGGGAAACACCATATATTTT. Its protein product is CASSLVDQGNTIYF. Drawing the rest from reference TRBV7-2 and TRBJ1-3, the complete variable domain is GAGVSQSPSNKVTEKGKDVELRCDPISGHTALYWYRQSLGQGLEFLIYFQGNSAPDKSGLPSDRFSAERTGGSVSTLTIQRTQQEDSAVYLCASSLVDQGNTIYFGEGSWLTVV.